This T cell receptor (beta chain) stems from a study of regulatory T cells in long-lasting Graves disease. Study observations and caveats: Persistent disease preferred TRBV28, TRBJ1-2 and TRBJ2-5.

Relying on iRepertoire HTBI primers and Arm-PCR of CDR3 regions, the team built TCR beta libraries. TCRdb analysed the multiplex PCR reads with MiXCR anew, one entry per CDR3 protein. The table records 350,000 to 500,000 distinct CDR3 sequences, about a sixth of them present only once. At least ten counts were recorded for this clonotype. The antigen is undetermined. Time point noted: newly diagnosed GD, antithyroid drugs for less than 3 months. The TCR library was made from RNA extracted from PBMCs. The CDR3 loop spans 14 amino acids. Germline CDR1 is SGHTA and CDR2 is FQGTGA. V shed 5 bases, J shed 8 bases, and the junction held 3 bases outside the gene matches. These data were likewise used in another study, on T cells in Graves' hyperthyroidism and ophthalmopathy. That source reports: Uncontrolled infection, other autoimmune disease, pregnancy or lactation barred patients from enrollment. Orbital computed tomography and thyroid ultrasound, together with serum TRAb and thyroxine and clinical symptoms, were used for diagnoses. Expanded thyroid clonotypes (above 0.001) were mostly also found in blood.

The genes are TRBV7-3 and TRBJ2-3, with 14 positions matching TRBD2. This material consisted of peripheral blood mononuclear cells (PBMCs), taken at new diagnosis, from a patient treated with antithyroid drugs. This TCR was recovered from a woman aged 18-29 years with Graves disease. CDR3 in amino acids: CASSKGLAGATQYF. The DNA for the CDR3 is TGTGCCAGCAGCAAGGGACTAGCGGGAGCTACGCAGTATTTT.